This T cell receptor beta chain was sequenced for a study of blood T cell repertoires in COVID-19. Study in general: Italy, Spain and the United States were the sources of the convalescent and acute COVID-19 samples. The analysed material was cDNA or gDNA that came from T cells, B-cell-depleted T cells, or PBMCs.

V was shortened by 0 bases and J by 0 bases, with 15 bases between the two germline ends. The germline V gene has CDR1 LNHNV and CDR2 YYDKDF (reference sequence). The CDR3 runs 18 residues. Original methodology: Nucleated cell number was recorded as an estimate derived from reference gene primer amplification. The assay was immunoSEQ multiplex PCR, and TCRdb's table has in-frame clones only and misses some. The DNA gave D and trimming, while V, J and clone size come from that table. This sample has some 150,000 clones, with 85% to 90% found just once. The clonotype comes from a man in his fifties with active or convalescent COVID-19. The chain carries TRBV15 and TRBJ1-3, with D perhaps matching TRBD1 (6 bases). Sequencing was done on a sample of peripheral blood. CDR3 protein: CATSRDPGGASSGNTIYF. As DNA, the CDR3 is TGTGCCACCAGCAGAGACCCGGGGGGGGCAAGCTCTGGAAACACCATATATTTT.